This T cell receptor beta chain came from a study of CD8+CD57+ T cells in acquired aplastic anemia. Genomic DNA acted as the template from which TCR beta VDJ combination and CDR3 sequence profiling were carried out. TCRdb called the reads again in MiXCR, with one record for every CDR3 protein. Among a few hundred thousand distinct CDR3 sequences, roughly a third were seen once, and the ten largest hold less than 1%. Those patients picked for sequencing had displayed CD8+CD57+ cell expansion on flow cytometry. The enrolled patients all had severe acquired aplastic anemia. Receipt of therapy had not occurred in any patient by the time of blood sampling. Trimming took off 3 bases at V and 1 base at J, with 13 bases between the two ends. This CDR3 spans 16 amino acids. Germline V gives CDR1 SGHKS, CDR2 YYEKEE (reference sequence).

This receptor was taken from a human donor with aplastic anemia. V usage is TRBV5-5 and J usage is TRBJ2-2, with D perhaps matching TRBD1 (5 bases). Sequencing used sorted CD4+, CD8+, or CD8+CD57+ T cells (not recorded which) from PBMCs. The CDR3 DNA sequence: TGTGCCAGCAGCTCAAAGGATACAGGGAACACCGGGGAGCTGTTTTTT. Protein sequence: CASSSKDTGNTGELFF.